The 27 T cell receptor beta chains below were found in one sample sequenced in a study of T cell responses to AZD1222 COVID-19 vaccine listed by TCRdb under 2021. The library was built by means of the immunoSEQ multiplex PCR assay. TCRdb re-hosts the immuneACCESS table, in-frame sequences only. Its copies lack some clones; in the studies checked, an unresolved V gene accounts for under half of them, and the cause for the rest is not known. The sample data list under 200,000 clones, and 92% of these were observed just once. The top ten constitute around 1.3% of the sample. Reading the label with the study, this specimen's time point is: about 28 days (+/-7) after the second vaccine dose. The sequencing here drew on peripheral blood, taken 28 days after the second AZD1222 dose. The origin of the receptors is an adult who received the AZD1222 COVID-19 vaccine.

This clone was picked up one time. This chain links TRBV11-2 with TRBJ2-7, with D possibly being TRBD2 (6 bases). The CDR3 length is 11 residues. Germline CDR1 and CDR2: SGHAT and FQNNGV. Trimming left V 10 bases short and J 6 bases short, with 13 bases between. DNA of the CDR3: TGTGCCACCACAATGGGGGGCGAGCAGTACTTC. This translates into CATTMGGEQYF.

This chain connects TRBV7-6 to TRBJ1-4, with D perhaps TRBD1 (5 bases). Germline CDR1 is SGHVS and CDR2 is FNYEAQ. The CDR3 sequence is 13 residues long. V lost 0 bases to trimming and J lost 8 bases, with 7 bases between them. This chain's CDR3 is CASSLAGREKLFF. The CDR3 DNA sequence: TGTGCCAGCAGCTTAGCGGGGCGAGAAAAACTGTTTTTT.

The CDR3 region has the DNA TGTGCCAGCAGTGCCGGGGGGGCCACAGATACGCAGTATTTT. This gives the protein CASSAGGATDTQYF. This sequence joins TRBV2 and TRBJ2-3, with TRBD2 matching 8 bases. Germline lookup yields CDR1 SNHLY and CDR2 FYNNEI. This CDR3 comprises 14 residues. V dropped 4 bases and J dropped 2; count of bases not matched to a gene: 2. Combining the CDR3 with reference TRBV2 and TRBJ2-3 gives the whole variable domain EPEVTQTPSHQVTQMGQEVILRCVPISNHLYFYWYRQILGQKVEFLVSFYNNEISEKSEIFDDQFSVERPDGSNFTLKIRSTKLEDSAMYFCASSAGGATDTQYFGPGTRLTVL.

This clone was observed once. The V call is TRBV7-2, the J call TRBJ2-3; the D gene is possibly TRBD2 (5 bases). Germline CDR1 SGHTA, CDR2 FQGNSA. The CDR3 contains 15 residues. With 0 bases removed from V and 3 bases from J, the gap between germline ends came to 10 bases. In nucleotides, the CDR3 is TGTGCCAGCAGCTTAGCGGGAGCGAGAACAGATACGCAGTATTTT. It is translated as CASSLAGARTDTQYF.

The chain couples TRBV15 to TRBJ1-4; D gene uncertain. The length of the CDR3 is 12 residues. Germline V gene sequence: CDR1 LNHNV, CDR2 YYDKDF (reference sequence). The V gene lost 5 bases and the J gene lost 11 bases, with 12 bases spanning the gap. The CDR3 DNA reads TGTGCCACCAGCGGTATAAAAGGGAAACTGTTTTTT. This codes for CATSGIKGKLFF.

The chain employs TRBV7-8 and TRBJ1-2, with D tentatively TRBD1 (6 bases). The CDR3 consists of 14 residues. Germline assignment: CDR1 SGHVS and CDR2 FQNEAQ. Deletions cut 3 bases from V and 3 bases from J, with 11 bases between. The CDR3 coding sequence is TGTGCCAGCAGCTTTGGGTCAGGGGACTATGGCTACACCTTC. Amino acid sequence: CASSFGSGDYGYTF. Based on the CDR3 plus reference TRBV7-8 and TRBJ1-2, the full variable domain is GAGVSQSPRYKVAKRGQDVALRCDPISGHVSLFWYQQALGQGPEFLTYFQNEAQLDKSGLPSDRFFAERPEGSVSTLKIQRTQQEDSAVYLCASSFGSGDYGYTFGSGTRLTVV.

The J gene is TRBJ1-1, the V gene TRBV30; D is ambiguous. Germline V CDR1 and CDR2: GTSNPN, SVGIG (reference sequence). The CDR3 runs 12 residues. V gave up 5 bases and J gave up 0 bases, with 7 bases separating them. In DNA form, the CDR3 reads TGTGCCTGGTCAGACATGAACACTGAAGCTTTCTTT. Translating it yields CAWSDMNTEAFF.

The chain couples TRBV10-3 to TRBJ1-1, with TRBD1 identical over 7 bases. Germline V lookup: CDR1 ENHRY, CDR2 SYGVKD. The CDR3 contains 13 residues. The V and J ends lost 3 bases and 5 bases, in that order; junction bases with no gene match: 3. The CDR3 DNA sequence: TGTGCCATCAGTGATGGCAGGGGGACTGAAGCTTTCTTT. Encoded protein: CAISDGRGTEAFF.

This clone was recorded once. The chain is built from TRBV19 and TRBJ1-5; maybe TRBD1 (5 bases). This CDR3 has 14 amino acids. Germline V gene lookup returns CDR1 LNHDA and CDR2 SQIVND (reference sequence). Trimming pared 3 bases from V and 5 bases from J, leaving 11 bases between. CDR3 nucleotide sequence: TGTGCCAGTAGTATTGAAAGGGGAGATCAGCCCCAGCATTTT. It translates to CASSIERGDQPQHF. The full variable domain, in which reference TRBV19 and TRBJ1-5 provide the parts outside the CDR3, is DGGITQSPKYLFRKEGQNVTLSCEQNLNHDAMYWYRQDPGQGLRLIYYSQIVNDFQKGDIAEGYSVSREKKESFPLTVTSAQKNPTAFYLCASSIERGDQPQHFGDGTRLSIL.

The chain is built from TRBV7-2 and TRBJ1-3; perhaps TRBD1 as D (6 bases). CDR1 is SGHTA, CDR2 FQGNSA, per germline. There are 14 residues in the CDR3. The V and J ends lost 3 bases and 3 bases respectively, with 9 bases between them. CDR3 region: CASSFNRVGNTIYF. CDR3 bases: TGTGCCAGCAGCTTTAACAGGGTTGGAAACACCATATATTTT.

This chain connects TRBV28 to TRBJ2-2; D is perhaps TRBD2 (5 bases). Trimming took 2 bases from V and 3 from J, leaving 13 bases between them. The CDR3 sequence is 16 residues long. CDR1 is MDHEN, CDR2 SYDVKM, per germline. The CDR3 region is CASSLAGERDTGELFF. DNA of the CDR3: TGTGCCAGCAGTTTAGCTGGAGAGAGGGACACCGGGGAGCTGTTTTTT.

This clone has more than one count but fewer than ten. This chain links TRBV5-5 with TRBJ1-2, with 7 bases fitting TRBD1. CDR3 length: 14 amino acids. Germline values: CDR1 SGHKS, CDR2 YYEKEE (reference sequence). V dropped 4 bases and J dropped 3; count of bases not matched to a gene: 6. CDR3 sequence: CASSLDRADYGYTF. As DNA, the CDR3 is TGTGCCAGCAGCCTCGACAGGGCGGACTATGGCTACACCTTC.

This chain links TRBV11-3 with TRBJ2-2, with 7 bases matching TRBD2. Looked up from germline, CDR1 is SGHNT and CDR2 is YENEEA. This CDR3 is built from 15 residues. V gave up 6 bases and J gave up 7 bases; unmatched junction bases: 11. CDR3 sequence: CASSPRAGVGGELFF. DNA for the CDR3: TGTGCCAGCAGTCCTCGGGCGGGAGTAGGCGGGGAGCTGTTTTTT.

This chain connects TRBV2 to TRBJ2-7; no definite D call. The length of the CDR3 is 11 residues. V was pared by 6 bases and J by 6 bases, with 9 bases between. CDR1 SNHLY and CDR2 FYNNEI come from the germline V gene. Here the CDR3 reads CASSVAFEQYF. For the CDR3, the DNA is TGTGCCAGCAGCGTTGCTTTCGAGCAGTACTTC. The variable domain in full, with the rest retrieved from reference TRBV2 and TRBJ2-7, is EPEVTQTPSHQVTQMGQEVILRCVPISNHLYFYWYRQILGQKVEFLVSFYNNEISEKSEIFDDQFSVERPDGSNFTLKIRSTKLEDSAMYFCASSVAFEQYFGPGTRLTVT.

The rearrangement uses TRBV14 and TRBJ2-5; TRBD2 agrees at 13 bases. CDR3 length equals 19 residues. V lost 0 bases and J lost 4; bases outside the gene matches: 11. Germline V lookup: CDR1 SGHDN, CDR2 FVKESK. This CDR3 is CASSQEGHGTSGARETQYF. As DNA, the CDR3 is TGTGCCAGCAGCCAAGAGGGGCACGGGACTAGCGGGGCCCGAGAGACCCAGTACTTC. The variable domain in full, with the rest retrieved from reference TRBV14 and TRBJ2-5, is EAGVTQFPSHSVIEKGQTVTLRCDPISGHDNLYWYRRVMGKEIKFLLHFVKESKQDESGMPNNRFLAERTGGTYSTLKVQPAELEDSGVYFCASSQEGHGTSGARETQYFGPGTRLLVL.

The chain couples TRBV11-3 to TRBJ1-1; 7 bases are a match to TRBD1. This CDR3 region has 14 residues. V gave up 5 bases and J gave up 8 bases; unmatched junction bases: 11. Germline CDR1 reads SGHNT; CDR2 reads YENEEA. CDR3 bases: TGTGCCAGCAGCCCGTACAGGGGACACAAGGAAGCTTTCTTT. It is translated as CASSPYRGHKEAFF.

This chain connects TRBV7-2 to TRBJ2-2; D uncertain. The CDR3 has 12 residues. With 5 bases removed from V and 3 bases from J, the gap between germline ends came to 4 bases. Germline V gene lookup returns CDR1 SGHTA and CDR2 FQGNSA. Here the CDR3 reads CASSPYTGELFF. DNA of the CDR3: TGTGCCAGCAGCCCTTACACCGGGGAGCTGTTTTTT. Full variable domain (rest looked up from reference TRBV7-2 and TRBJ2-2): GAGVSQSPSNKVTEKGKDVELRCDPISGHTALYWYRQSLGQGLEFLIYFQGNSAPDKSGLPSDRFSAERTGGSVSTLTIQRTQQEDSAVYLCASSPYTGELFFGEGSRLTVL.

The chain recombines TRBV30 with TRBJ2-2; D not resolved. From germline, CDR1 is GTSNPN and CDR2 SVGIG (reference sequence). The CDR3 consists of 16 residues. V lost 4 bases and J 2 bases, leaving 17 bases between the germline ends. The CDR3 DNA sequence: TGTGCCTGGACCATCCGGCCACCCCTCAACACCGGGGAGCTGTTTTTT. Residues: CAWTIRPPLNTGELFF.

This rearrangement joins TRBV5-4 to TRBJ1-2; the match to TRBD1 covers 9 bases. With 4 bases clipped from V and 8 bases from J, the junction kept 9 bases outside the gene matches. The CDR3 covers 14 residues. CDR1 is SGHNT, CDR2 YYREEE, per germline (reference sequence). The CDR3 loop reads CASSRADRGLGYTF. The CDR3 bases are TGTGCCAGCAGCCGAGCGGACAGGGGATTAGGCTACACCTTC.

This clone turned up a few times. The chain carries TRBV11-2 and TRBJ2-1; possible D gene TRBD1, 5 bases. V lost 2 bases and J 0 bases, leaving 14 bases between the germline ends. The CDR3 is 17 amino acids. Germline V gene data show CDR1 as SGHAT and CDR2 as FQNNGV. The CDR3 sequence is CASSLLNRLSSYNEQFF. DNA for the CDR3: TGTGCCAGCAGCTTACTTAACAGGTTGAGCTCCTACAATGAGCAGTTCTTC.

This chain uses TRBV27 with TRBJ1-5; D gene uncertain. The CDR3 sequence is 13 residues long. CDR1 is MNHEY and CDR2 is SMNVEV in the germline V gene (reference sequence). V gave up 0 bases and J gave up 7 bases, with 7 bases separating them. The CDR3 DNA is TGTGCCAGCAGTTTATCCCTGTACCAGCCCCAGCATTTT. It yields the protein CASSLSLYQPQHF.

The genes are TRBV6-5 and TRBJ1-5; no reliable D call. Germline loops: CDR1 MNHEY, CDR2 SVGAGI. V lost 6 bases to trimming and J lost 5 bases, with 14 bases between them. The CDR3 runs 14 residues. The CDR3 spells CASRAKTGYQPQHF. CDR3 coding DNA: TGTGCCAGCAGGGCTAAGACGGGTTATCAGCCCCAGCATTTT.

This clone has only one observation. This rearrangement joins TRBV18 to TRBJ1-2; 7 bases agree with TRBD1. Germline-derived CDR1 and CDR2 are KGHSH and LQKENI. V shed 3 bases, J shed 3 bases, and the junction held 10 bases outside the gene matches. This CDR3 is 16 amino acids long. The CDR3 DNA is TGTGCCAGCTCACCTTTCAGGGGGTCGGTCGACTATGGCTACACCTTC. Protein product: CASSPFRGSVDYGYTF.

The J gene is TRBJ2-3, the V gene TRBV5-6; D is perhaps TRBD1 (5 bases). The germline V and J ends were trimmed by 3 bases and 6 bases, with 17 bases remaining between them. Germline lookup yields CDR1 SGHDT and CDR2 YYEEEE. The length of the CDR3 is 15 residues. CDR3 coding DNA: TGTGCCAGCAGCTCGCTACCAACAGGTTCCGATACGCAGTATTTT. It specifies CASSSLPTGSDTQYF.

V and J are TRBV5-6 and TRBJ2-6; D is unclear. CDR1 and CDR2 from the germline V gene are SGHDT and YYEEEE. The CDR3 totals 15 residues. V lost 2 bases and J 0 bases, leaving 6 bases between the germline ends. The CDR3 loop is CASSLSYSGANVLTF. The CDR3 nucleotides read TGTGCCAGCAGCTTATCGTACTCTGGGGCCAACGTCCTGACTTTC.

The rearrangement joins TRBV6-5 to TRBJ1-1; unclear D gene. The CDR3 spans 13 residues. V was trimmed by 10 bases and J by 0 bases, leaving 12 bases between them. Germline loops: CDR1 MNHEY, CDR2 SVGAGI. The CDR3 sequence: CAIRGSVNTEAFF. The CDR3 region has the DNA TGTGCCATCAGAGGTTCTGTGAACACTGAAGCTTTCTTT.

The chain joins TRBV13 to TRBJ1-5; unclear D gene. Trimming removed 1 base from V and 1 base from J, with 5 bases in between. The CDR3 length is 14 residues. Germline V CDR1 and CDR2: PRHDT, FYEKMQ (reference sequence). In DNA, the CDR3 is TGTGCCAGCAGCTTAGCGGCAAGCAATCAGCCCCAGCATTTT. It encodes CASSLAASNQPQHF.